A selection of T cell receptor beta chains follows, all from one sample in a study of identical twins. TCRdb passed the 5' RACE reads through MiXCR, listing each CDR3 protein once. This table holds roughly 720,000 distinct CDR3 sequences, about 20% found once. The sample also formed part of further work on T cells expressing NK-cell markers.

Specimen: PBMCs. The receptors derive from a woman aged 18-30 years in good health. CDR3s leave out the opening cysteine and the closing phenylalanine or tryptophan.

TRBV29-1	SVGQVTNTEAF
TRBV25-1	ASSSPKMNTEAF
TRBV12-3/TRBV12-4	ASTFGSPSGEEGYT
TRBV18	ASSPPGTGNSPLH
TRBV7-9	ASSPVGGQETQY
TRBV7-2	ASSLALNQPQH
TRBV5-1	ASSAVQETQY
TRBV29-1	SVVWRGRTQETQY
TRBV24-1	ATSDPTGPGELF
TRBV7-2	ASSLGLAGAIGETQY
TRBV7-9	ASSQSGTGVFEQY